This T cell receptor beta chain derives from a study of T cell responses to AZD1222 COVID-19 vaccine. Study in general: Timing groups of about 4 and about 12 weeks for second doses were pooled.

The assay was immunoSEQ multiplex PCR, and TCRdb's table has in-frame clones only and misses some. The sample has fewer than 110,000 clones; about 86% are singletons. The CDR3 loop spans 16 amino acids. Germline values: CDR1 LNHNV, CDR2 YYDKDF (reference sequence). The V and J ends lost 1 base and 4 bases respectively, with 14 bases between them. This clone occurred a few times. J is TRBJ1-3 and V is TRBV15; maybe TRBD1 (5 bases). This specimen consisted of peripheral blood, obtained on day 0 of AZD1222 vaccination. The sequence came from an adult in good health. In DNA, the CDR3 is TGTGCCACCAGCAGAGTGCAGGGAAGGTTCGGAAACACCATATATTTT. It is translated as CATSRVQGRFGNTIYF.